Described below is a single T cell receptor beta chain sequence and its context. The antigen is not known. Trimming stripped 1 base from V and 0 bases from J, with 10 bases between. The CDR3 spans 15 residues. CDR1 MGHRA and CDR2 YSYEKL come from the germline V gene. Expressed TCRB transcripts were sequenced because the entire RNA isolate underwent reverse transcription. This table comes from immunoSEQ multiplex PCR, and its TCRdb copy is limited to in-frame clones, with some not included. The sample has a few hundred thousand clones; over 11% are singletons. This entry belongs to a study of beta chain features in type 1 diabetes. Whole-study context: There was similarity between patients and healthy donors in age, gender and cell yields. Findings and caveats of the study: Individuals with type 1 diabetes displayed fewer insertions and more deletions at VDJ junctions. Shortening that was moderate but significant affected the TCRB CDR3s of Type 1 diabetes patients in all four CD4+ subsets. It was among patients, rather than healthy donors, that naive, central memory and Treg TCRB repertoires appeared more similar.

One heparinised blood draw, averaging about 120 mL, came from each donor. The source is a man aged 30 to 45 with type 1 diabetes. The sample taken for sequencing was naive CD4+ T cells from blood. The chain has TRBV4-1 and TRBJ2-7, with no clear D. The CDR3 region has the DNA TGCGCCAGCAGCCAAGGAGTAGCTCACTCCTACGAGCAGTACTTC. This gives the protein CASSQGVAHSYEQYF.